Listed below are T cell receptor beta chains from one sample, sequenced in a study of vaccination effects on CD4 cells after COVID-19. Data came from immunoSEQ multiplex PCR; TCRdb stores just in-frame clones and leaves some out. The sample consists of approximately 68,000 clones, about 78% of them appearing once. No cognate antigen is known for these TCRs. The specimen was CD4+ T cells from PBMCs cultured with SARS-CoV-2 spike peptides, collected before COVID-19 vaccination. The receptors come from a human donor who received a COVID-19 vaccine. Both conserved end residues are trimmed from each CDR3. The order of the fields is clone size, V gene, J gene, CDR3 protein. For some rows the clone size is stated as once, few or many, or as a class when expanded; others skip it.

once	TRBV10-1	TRBJ2-3	ASSEDNTDTQY
.	TRBV2	TRBJ1-6	ASSGRQGTNSPLH
.	TRBV24-1	TRBJ2-5	ATSDTTGTGGMRTQY
.	TRBV5-1	TRBJ1-2	ASSFEAGLYGYT
.	TRBV3-1/TRBV3-2	TRBJ1-5	ASSLSQFNQPQH
.	TRBV7-2	TRBJ1-5	ASSLDGQPQH
.	TRBV20-1	TRBJ1-1	SASVRNTEAF
.	TRBV5-8	TRBJ1-5	ASSRGQVPSNQPQH
.	TRBV11-2	TRBJ1-5	ASSRQSNQPQH
.	TRBV7-7	TRBJ1-4	ASSATVSGEKLF
.	TRBV9	TRBJ2-3	ASSVVSGFSTDTQY
once	TRBV7-9	TRBJ2-5	ASSGRTTSSRETQY
.	TRBV30	TRBJ2-1	AWGTGTSGYNEQF
.	TRBV2	TRBJ2-5	ASSVQSLQY
.	TRBV2	TRBJ1-5	ASSDQYGSVGNQPQH
few	TRBV5-1	TRBJ2-1	ASSLKGLAFEQF
.	TRBV7-9	TRBJ1-1	ASSGTGGWCGTEAF
.	TRBV24-1	TRBJ1-5	ATSEAGTGLNQPQH
.	TRBV18	TRBJ2-6	ASSGAGSGANVLT